The clone carrying this T cell receptor (beta chain) has a count of ten or more. Its specificity is unknown. Methods described previously were used for bulk TCR libraries, and listed TCR primers were applied. TCRdb recomputed calls from the PCR reads with MiXCR, one row per CDR3 protein. The repertoire holds about 640,000 distinct CDR3 sequences, with just under 20% as singletons. This sample is drawn from a study of molecular identifiers for immune sequencing clone quantification. Whole-study findings and limits: Clones that exceeded 20 RNA copies held over 99% of effector molecules, yet under 1% in naive cells.

The CDR3 has 13 amino acids. V was clipped by 0 bases and J by 5 bases, with 7 bases between them. From germline, CDR1 is DFQATT and CDR2 SNEGSKA (reference sequence). Construction of naive CD8 libraries employed about 20,000 to 1,100,000 sorted cells together with 10%, 30% or 50% RNA. CD8+CD4-CCR7+CD45RA+ cells were sorted as naive CD8 T cells. The genes are TRBV20-1 and TRBJ2-2; D is uncertain. The clonotype was recovered from a human donor in good health. Some libraries in this study had Jurkat cell RNA spiked in. The material sequenced was naive CD8+ T cells from blood, with Jurkat cell RNA spiked in. Stated subset: FACS-sorted CD8+CD4-CCR7+CD45RA+ naive T cells. The CDR3 protein is CSARDHKTGELFF. In nucleotides, the CDR3 is TGCAGTGCTAGAGACCACAAGACCGGGGAGCTGTTTTTT.